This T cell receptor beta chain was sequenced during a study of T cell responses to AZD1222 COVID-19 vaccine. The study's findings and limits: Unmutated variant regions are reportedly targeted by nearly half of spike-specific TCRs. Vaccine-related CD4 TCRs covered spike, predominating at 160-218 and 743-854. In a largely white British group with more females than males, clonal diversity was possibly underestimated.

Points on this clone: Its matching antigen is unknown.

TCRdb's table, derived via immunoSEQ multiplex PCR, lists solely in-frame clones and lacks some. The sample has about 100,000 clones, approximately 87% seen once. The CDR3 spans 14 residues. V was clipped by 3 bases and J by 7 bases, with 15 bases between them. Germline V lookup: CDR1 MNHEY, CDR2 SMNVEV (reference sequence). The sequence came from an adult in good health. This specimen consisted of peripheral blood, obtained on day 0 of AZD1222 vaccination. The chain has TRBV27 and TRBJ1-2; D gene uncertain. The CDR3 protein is CASSFGPGLGGYTF. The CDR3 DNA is TGTGCCAGCAGTTTCGGGCCCGGATTGGGTGGCTACACCTTC.